The 29 T cell receptor beta chains listed next were all sequenced from one sample in a study of CD8+CD57+ T cells in acquired aplastic anemia. Flow cytometry had shown expanded CD8+CD57+ cells in the patients chosen for sequencing. Profiles of TCR beta VDJ and CDR3 were generated from a genomic DNA template. TCRdb ran MiXCR on the reads and lists one entry per CDR3 protein. The profile shows about 180,000 distinct CDR3 sequences, nearly 50% of them singletons. The sequenced material came from sorted CD4+, CD8+, or CD8+CD57+ T cells (not recorded which) from PBMCs. The receptors were sampled from a human donor with aplastic anemia.

This clonotype was seen repeatedly, ten times or more. V usage is TRBV2 and J usage is TRBJ1-5; 7 bases line up with TRBD1. Germline CDR1 and CDR2: SNHLY and FYNNEI. The length of the CDR3 is 16 residues. V lost 4 bases to trimming and J lost 10 bases; unmatched junction nucleotides: 16. The CDR3 protein is CASSGNPGQTIEPQHF. The CDR3 DNA sequence: TGTGCCAGCAGTGGAAACCCGGGACAGACAATCGAACCCCAGCATTTT.

This clonotype has at least ten counts. J is TRBJ2-7 and V is TRBV30; unclear D gene. V dropped 2 bases and J dropped 11 bases, with 13 bases sitting between them. Germline V gene sequence: CDR1 GTSNPN, CDR2 SVGIG (reference sequence). This CDR3 is 11 amino acids long. The chain's CDR3 is CAWSTRAAKYF. The CDR3 DNA follows: TGTGCCTGGAGTACTCGGGCAGCAAAGTACTTC.

This clonotype was seen many times. The rearrangement joins TRBV7-9 to TRBJ1-1, with D perhaps TRBD1 (6 bases). Trimming took off 0 bases at V and 11 bases at J, with 13 bases between the two ends. CDR1 is SEHNR, CDR2 FQNEAQ, per germline (reference sequence). The CDR3 is made up of 13 amino acids. The CDR3 bases are TGTGCCAGCAGCTTAGCGCAGGGGCGCGGGGCTTTCTTT. It specifies CASSLAQGRGAFF.

This clonotype has a count of ten or more. The chain combines TRBV9 with TRBJ2-7; no clear D. V was pared by 0 bases and J by 0 bases, with 7 bases between. This CDR3 comprises 14 residues. Germline lookup yields CDR1 SGDLS and CDR2 YYNGEE. The CDR3 DNA is TGTGCCAGCAGCGTAGATCACAGCTCCTACGAGCAGTACTTC. Translation: CASSVDHSSYEQYF.

The chain employs TRBV2 and TRBJ1-6; D possibly corresponds to TRBD1 (5 bases). V dropped 4 bases and J dropped 3 bases, with 7 bases sitting between them. CDR1 and CDR2 from the germline V gene are SNHLY and FYNNEI. The CDR3 sequence is 14 residues long. The CDR3 region has the DNA TGTGCCAGCAGTGTAACAGGCTATAATTCACCCCTCCACTTT. This encodes CASSVTGYNSPLHF.

With respect to this clonotype: A much larger clone sits a single nucleotide away, making a read error possible. V gene TRBV19 combines with J gene TRBJ2-5; D is perhaps TRBD1 (6 bases). This CDR3 has 20 amino acids. Germline-derived CDR1 and CDR2 are LNHDA and SQIVND (reference sequence). The germline V and J ends were trimmed by 1 base and 4 bases, with 28 bases remaining between them. In DNA form, the CDR3 reads TGTGCCAGTAGTATAGGGCGAGTTTTCGATCTTAGACGAGGGGGAGAGACCCAGTACTTC. Protein: CASSIGRVFDLRRGGETQYF.

The chain has TRBV15 and TRBJ2-5; D is possibly TRBD2 (5 bases). CDR1 and CDR2 from the germline V gene are LNHNV and YYDKDF (reference sequence). This CDR3 region has 14 residues. Deletions cut 3 bases from V and 7 bases from J, with 15 bases between. The CDR3 DNA reads TGTGCCACCAGCAGCTCCAGCGGCCAGAGGACCCAGTACTTC. This codes for CATSSSSGQRTQYF.

The chain links TRBV11-2 to TRBJ1-2; D is perhaps TRBD1 (6 bases). The germline V gene has CDR1 SGHAT and CDR2 FQNNGV. Trimming cost V 5 bases and J 6 bases, with 31 bases left between them. CDR3 length: 19 amino acids. CDR3 residues: CASSPKPGTSYTTIDGYTF. The CDR3, as DNA: TGTGCCAGCAGCCCGAAACCCGGGACATCCTACACAACGATAGATGGCTACACCTTC.

The genes are TRBV24-1 and TRBJ2-1, with 8 bases lining up with TRBD1. J gave up 2 bases and V 4 bases, and 6 bases lay outside the gene matches. The CDR3 has 16 residues. Germline values: CDR1 KGHDR, CDR2 SFDVKD. This chain's CDR3 is CATSDPRTGTYNEQFF. In DNA, the CDR3 is TGTGCCACCAGTGACCCTCGGACAGGGACCTACAATGAGCAGTTCTTC.

V and J are TRBV5-4 and TRBJ2-3, with D hard to call. CDR3 size: 13 residues. Looked up from germline, CDR1 is SGHNT and CDR2 is YYREEE (reference sequence). Trimming stripped 2 bases from V and 4 bases from J, with 8 bases between. The CDR3 loop is CASSLDGPDTQYF. In DNA, the CDR3 is TGTGCCAGCAGCTTAGACGGGCCAGATACGCAGTATTTT.

This clonotype was recorded many times. This chain joins TRBV3-1 and TRBJ1-3; D remains ambiguous. Germline loops: CDR1 LGHDT, CDR2 YNNKEL (reference sequence). There are 12 residues in the CDR3. V lost 3 bases and J 5 bases, leaving 5 bases between the germline ends. CDR3 in amino acids: CASSQGRNTIYF. CDR3 nucleotides: TGTGCCAGCAGCCAGGGGAGAAACACCATATATTTT. Filled out from reference TRBV3-1 and TRBJ1-3, the complete variable domain reads DTAVSQTPKYLVTQMGNDKSIKCEQNLGHDTMYWYKQDSKKFLKIMFSYNNKELIINETVPNRFSPKSPDKAHLNLHINSLELGDSAVYFCASSQGRNTIYFGEGSWLTVV.

The table lists this clonotype with a count of one. A junction end diverges from the germline sequence, so it may reflect a read error. This chain connects TRBV15 to TRBJ2-5, with 7 bases identical to TRBD2. This CDR3 comprises 14 residues. The germline gives CDR1 LNHNV, CDR2 YYDKDF (reference sequence). CDR3 protein: CTTSSGTTSETQYF. CDR3 in DNA: TGTACCACCAGCAGCGGGACTACCTCAGAGACCCAGTACTTC.

The rearrangement joins TRBV12-3 or TRBV12-4 to TRBJ1-1; 10 bases are shared with TRBD1. The junction had 7 bases not matched to a gene; V was cut back by 5 bases and J by 4 bases. This CDR3 has 15 amino acids. The DNA of the CDR3 is TGTGCCAGCAGTCCGGGACAGGGGCTAAGCACTGAAGCTTTCTTT. Translation: CASSPGQGLSTEAFF.

J is TRBJ1-1 and V is TRBV7-6, with 7 positions matching TRBD1. V dropped 1 base and J dropped 4; count of bases not matched to a gene: 12. Germline CDR1 and CDR2: SGHVS and FNYEAQ. The CDR3 consists of 17 residues. The CDR3 protein is CASSLVRHDRVGTEAFF. The CDR3, as DNA: TGTGCCAGCAGCTTAGTCCGACATGACAGGGTAGGCACTGAAGCTTTCTTT.

V usage is TRBV29-1 and J usage is TRBJ2-7; possible D gene TRBD2, 5 bases. Trimming pared 4 bases from V and 2 bases from J, leaving 9 bases between. Per the germline V gene, CDR1 is SQVTM and CDR2 is ANQGSEA. This CDR3 is built from 12 residues. The CDR3 DNA reads TGCAGCGTTGGGCGGGCCGCCTACGAGCAGTACTTC. Translation: CSVGRAAYEQYF.

This sequence joins TRBV2 and TRBJ1-1; D is perhaps TRBD1 (6 bases). The germline V gene encodes CDR1 SNHLY and CDR2 FYNNEI. The length of the CDR3 is 14 residues. The V end lost 6 bases, the J end lost 1 base, and 12 bases lay between the germline ends. The CDR3 bases are TGTGCCAGCAGCGTCCCGGACAGGAACACTGAAGCTTTCTTT. Amino acid sequence: CASSVPDRNTEAFF.

With respect to this clonotype: An end of the junction differs from the germline gene, which may be a read error. The chain is built from TRBV10-3 and TRBJ1-6, with a tentative D call TRBD1 (5 bases). CDR1 and CDR2 from the germline V gene are ENHRY and SYGVKD. The CDR3 runs to 14 residues. CDR3 DNA sequence: TGTGCCATCAGTGAACAGGCTCCTAATTCACCCCTCCGCTTT. Protein sequence: CAISEQAPNSPLRF.

This clonotype was counted ten times or more. The rearrangement joins TRBV9 to TRBJ2-1; the D is unclear. V was cut by 0 bases and J by 2 bases, with 15 bases left in between. The CDR3 sequence is 17 residues long. Germline CDR1 and CDR2: SGDLS and YYNGEE. The CDR3 reads CASSVEVGTAAYNEQFF. In DNA, the CDR3 is TGTGCCAGCAGCGTAGAAGTAGGCACAGCAGCCTACAATGAGCAGTTCTTC.

J is TRBJ2-7 and V is TRBV20-1; TRBD2 might be the D (5 bases). CDR3 length equals 13 residues. V lost 0 bases, J lost 2 bases, and 8 bases lay in between. Germline CDR1 DFQATT, CDR2 SNEGSKA (reference sequence). CDR3 DNA sequence: TGCAGTGCTAGAGATCGGGGAACCTACGAGCAGTACTTC. Translating gives CSARDRGTYEQYF.

The chain has TRBV19 and TRBJ2-7; 9 bases fit TRBD1. The CDR3 covers 14 residues. Germline V lookup: CDR1 LNHDA, CDR2 SQIVND (reference sequence). J lost 4 bases, V lost 4 bases, and 5 bases had no gene match. CDR3 loop: CASSTGTGFYEQYF. The DNA for the CDR3 is TGTGCCAGTAGTACCGGGACAGGGTTTTACGAGCAGTACTTC.

The table lists this clonotype with many counts. This rearrangement joins TRBV5-4 to TRBJ1-1; D remains unclear. The CDR3 contains 17 residues. V was pared by 1 base and J by 0 bases, with 16 bases between. Germline assignment: CDR1 SGHNT and CDR2 YYREEE (reference sequence). The CDR3 DNA reads TGTGCCAGCAGCTTGAGGGCAGAAACTTACATGAACACTGAAGCTTTCTTT. Translating gives CASSLRAETYMNTEAFF. Together with reference TRBV5-4 and TRBJ1-1, the CDR3 gives the full variable domain: ETGVTQSPTHLIKTRGQQVTLRCSSQSGHNTVSWYQQALGQGPQFIFQYYREEENGRGNFPPRFSGLQFPNYSSELNVNALELDDSALYLCASSLRAETYMNTEAFFGQGTRLTVV.

This clonotype was seen a few times. This sequence joins TRBV25-1 and TRBJ2-7, with D unresolved. The V and J ends lost 4 bases and 0 bases respectively, with 10 bases between them. This CDR3 region has 14 residues. CDR1 MGHDK and CDR2 SYGVNS come from the germline V gene. The CDR3 DNA is TGTGCCAGCAGTGCGTACGGTGTCTCCTACGAGCAGTACTTC. Protein: CASSAYGVSYEQYF.

This clonotype was seen ten or more times. The chain joins TRBV5-1 to TRBJ1-3; D gene unclear. This CDR3 region has 15 residues. V lost 3 bases and J 0 bases, leaving 10 bases between the germline ends. In germline, CDR1 is SGHRS, CDR2 YFSETQ. The CDR3 spells CASSSSGVSGNTIYF. CDR3 bases: TGCGCCAGCAGCTCCTCAGGCGTCTCTGGAAACACCATATATTTT.

A single count supports this clonotype. The V and J genes are TRBV5-5 and TRBJ2-2; 7 positions agree with TRBD1. Germline lookup yields CDR1 SGHKS and CDR2 YYEKEE (reference sequence). Trimming at V came to 0 bases and at J to 7 bases, leaving 9 bases not matched to a gene. The CDR3 is 16 amino acids. In DNA, the CDR3 is TGTGCCAGCAGCTTGGGGGACAGCTTGTCCGACGGGGAGCTGTTTTTT. It yields the protein CASSLGDSLSDGELFF.

This chain connects TRBV5-1 to TRBJ2-1; a possible D gene is TRBD2 (6 bases). Germline V CDR1 and CDR2: SGHRS, YFSETQ. Trimming removed 4 bases from V and 8 bases from J, with 7 bases in between. CDR3 length equals 11 residues. In DNA form, the CDR3 reads TGCGCCAGCAGCCCGGGGGATGAGCAGTTCTTC. Translation: CASSPGDEQFF.

The chain is built from TRBV19 and TRBJ1-2; D is unresolved. Trimming took 8 bases from V and 4 from J, leaving 14 bases between them. The CDR3 spans 13 residues. Germline CDR1 reads LNHDA; CDR2 reads SQIVND (reference sequence). This CDR3 is CASPPGGSYGYTF. CDR3 sequence (DNA): TGTGCCAGTCCCCCGGGTGGATCCTATGGCTACACCTTC.

Turning to this clonotype: The CDR3 end shows no conserved phenylalanine or tryptophan, and so a read error is likely. Because the CDR3's place on the DNA is in doubt, the DNA is left out and the CDR3 is given as listed by TCRdb. The rearrangement uses TRBV7-9 and TRBJ2-5; TRBD2, the D gene given by the table, was not confirmed from the DNA. The CDR3 contains 13 residues when both ends are counted. CDR1 SEHNR and CDR2 FQNEAQ come from the germline V gene (reference sequence). CDR3 protein: CASRDLAGGAYSL.

V is TRBV20-1 and J is TRBJ1-1; maybe TRBD1 (6 bases). V dropped 5 bases and J dropped 1 base, with 8 bases sitting between them. Per germline, CDR1 DFQATT and CDR2 SNEGSKA (reference sequence). The CDR3 consists of 12 residues. The DNA of the CDR3 is TGCAGTGCTTTACAGGGGAACACTGAAGCTTTCTTT. This sequence encodes CSALQGNTEAFF.

Of note for this clonotype: Given a much more abundant clone one base away, this may be a read error. This chain joins TRBV6-1 and TRBJ2-1, with a possible D match to TRBD2 (6 bases). The CDR3 is 13 amino acids. Germline values: CDR1 MNHNS, CDR2 SASEGT. This chain's CDR3 is CTSRPLAAHEQFF. CDR3 coding DNA: TGTACCAGCAGACCACTAGCCGCCCATGAGCAGTTCTTC.